This T cell receptor beta chain was sequenced during a study of shared clonotypes between healthy human individuals. Positively selected for CCR7, the CD45RO-negative cells used as naive CD8 cells excluded terminally differentiated effector memory CD45RA+ cells. A remark on this clone: Its antigen is as yet unknown.

The protocol was immunoSEQ multiplex PCR, while the TCRdb copy is restricted to in-frame clones and leaves out a portion. The sample lists 760,000 or so clones, about 97% occurring once. Overall study results and limits: Non-shared clonotypes displayed generation probabilities falling below those of clonotypes present in all four donors.

The origin of this receptor is a man aged 25 to 40 in good health. The sequenced material came from naive CD8+ T cells sorted from blood.

CDR3 DNA sequence: TGTGCCAGCAGCTTACGCGTATCAGGGGCCGATGAAGCTTTCTTT. Amino acid sequence: CASSLRVSGADEAFF. The chain is built from TRBV5-5 and TRBJ1-1; possibly TRBD1 for D (6 bases). This CDR3 is built from 15 residues. Trimming stripped 2 bases from V and 7 bases from J, with 18 bases between. Germline loops: CDR1 SGHKS, CDR2 YYEKEE (reference sequence).